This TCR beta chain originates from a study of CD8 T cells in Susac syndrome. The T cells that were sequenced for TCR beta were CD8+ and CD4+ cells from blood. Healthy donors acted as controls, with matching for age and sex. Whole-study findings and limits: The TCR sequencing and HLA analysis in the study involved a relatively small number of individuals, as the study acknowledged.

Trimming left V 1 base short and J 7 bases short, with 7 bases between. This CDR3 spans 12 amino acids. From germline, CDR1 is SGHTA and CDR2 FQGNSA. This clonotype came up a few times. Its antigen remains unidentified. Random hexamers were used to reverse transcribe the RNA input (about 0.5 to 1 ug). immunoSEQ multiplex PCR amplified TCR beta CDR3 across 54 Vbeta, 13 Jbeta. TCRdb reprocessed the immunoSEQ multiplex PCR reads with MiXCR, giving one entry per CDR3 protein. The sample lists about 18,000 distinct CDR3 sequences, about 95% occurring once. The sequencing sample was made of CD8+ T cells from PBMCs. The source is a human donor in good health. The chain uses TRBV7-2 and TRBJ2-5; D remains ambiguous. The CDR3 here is CASSLDWGTQYF. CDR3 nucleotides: TGTGCCAGCAGCTTAGATTGGGGGACCCAGTACTTC.